Given below is one T cell receptor beta chain in context. This clone was seen only once. Its antigen target is currently unknown. Base-call qualities are not available, and no considerably larger clone is one nucleotide away. To sequence the TCRbeta CDR3 region, genomic DNA was isolated from the sorted cells. The immunoSEQ Assay was used for sequencing of TCRbeta CDR3 regions. Held by TCRdb, this immuneACCESS table contains in-frame sequences only and omits some clones. Under half of the omission traces to an unresolved V gene where checked; the cause of the rest is unknown. Here the sample has tens of thousands of clones; 65% to 90% occur a single time. Approximately 0.57% of the sample belongs to the ten largest clones. Patients with autoimmune disease history or receiving systemic immunosuppression were excluded from the trial. In every dose cohort, peripheral blood was drawn for TCR sequencing at baseline, cycle 4 day 1, and cycle 7 day 1. The samples were taken from a phase I, first-in-human, multicenter, open-label dose-escalation trial of ivuxolimab. Adults with locally advanced or metastatic melanoma, renal cell, hepatocellular, or head and neck squamous cell carcinoma were enrolled in the trial. Before TCR sequencing, CD4+ T cells and CD8+ T cells from peripheral blood were sorted into separate populations.

This sample was included in a study of OX40 agonist ivuxolimab in advanced cancers. The study in broad terms: The costimulatory receptor OX40 (CD134) was targeted by ivuxolimab, a fully human IgG2 agonistic monoclonal antibody. Intravenous ivuxolimab was administered to patients every 2 weeks at six dose levels: 0.01, 0.1, 0.3, 1.5, 3 and 10 mg/kg. Of the 50 or so patients in dose escalation, about 20 had hepatocellular carcinoma, some 15 had melanoma, 9 had renal cell carcinoma and 9 had head and neck cancer. In the dose-escalation cohort, 75% to 85% of patients were male, and the mean age was 60 years with a range of roughly 20 to 85. Prior anti-PD-1, anti-PD-L1 or anti-CTLA-4 therapy was permitted, and checkpoint inhibitors had been received by around 40% of dose-escalation patients. Three dose-escalation patients achieved partial responses, one with hepatocellular carcinoma and two with cutaneous melanoma. Peripheral TCRbeta sequencing aimed to test whether ivuxolimab altered TCR sequence diversity and caused clonal T-cell expansion. The paper reports the monotherapy dose-escalation portion (N = 52 patients) of the phase I ivuxolimab trial. The research as a whole found: At doses of 0.1 to 3.0 mg/kg, clonal expansion of both CD4+ and CD8+ blood T cells was observed from baseline to week 6. The antigen specificity of the clonally expanded peripheral T cells was not determined. On average, CD8+ T cells showed more expanded clones than CD4+ T cells after ivuxolimab. Low levels of normalized T-cell clonal expansion were also seen in some patients who did not respond. In the 0.1-3.0 mg/kg groups, partial responders had among the lowest normalized peripheral clonal expansion, particularly in CD8+ T cells.

Inclusive of the bounding cysteine and phenylalanine, the CDR3 is 15 residues long. The kept DNA is CDR3 alone, 45 bases in frame from the first base. CDR1 LGHNA and CDR2 YNFKEQ were looked up in the germline V gene. V is reduced by 4 bases and J by 3 bases, leaving a spacing of 12 bases between them. The chain joins TRBV4-2 to TRBJ1-4; TRBD1 is perhaps the D gene, given 5 matching bases. This clonotype was obtained from an adult with an advanced solid tumor such as melanoma, head and neck, liver or kidney cancer. This specimen consisted of CD4+ or CD8+ T cells sorted from blood, obtained in a trial of the OX40 agonist ivuxolimab. The CDR3 here reads CASSPPGRSNEKLFF. The bases are TGTGCCAGCAGCCCACCGGGACGATCTAATGAAAAACTGTTTTTT.